The 29 T cell receptor beta chains below come from one sample, sequenced in a study of OX40 agonist ivuxolimab in advanced cancers. The protocol was immunoSEQ multiplex PCR, while the TCRdb copy is restricted to in-frame clones and leaves out a portion. The data contain just over 80,000 clones, more than 75% of them seen just once; the ten biggest clones take up roughly 0.32%. Source: CD4+ or CD8+ T cells sorted from blood, taken in a trial of the OX40 agonist ivuxolimab. These TCRs come from an adult with an advanced solid tumor such as melanoma, head and neck, liver or kidney cancer.

The V call is TRBV5-6, the J call TRBJ2-6; D gene ambiguous. Germline V lookup: CDR1 SGHDT, CDR2 YYEEEE. Trimming shortened V by 4 bases and J by 2 bases, and 7 bases separated the two germline ends. The CDR3 has 14 residues. CDR3 coding DNA: TGTGCCAGCAGCCCCCGGCCTGGGGCCAACGTCCTGACTTTC. It is translated as CASSPRPGANVLTF.

The chain has TRBV29-1 and TRBJ1-2; tentative D call: TRBD1 (6 bases). The CDR3 spans 12 residues. CDR1 and CDR2 from the germline V gene are SQVTM and ANQGSEA. The V end was cut by 4 bases, the J end by 4 bases, with 10 bases between. Written as DNA, the CDR3 is TGCAGCGTTGTCAGGGGAAGCTATGGCTACACCTTC. This translates into CSVVRGSYGYTF.

V usage is TRBV21-1 and J usage is TRBJ2-5; no DNA check was done on the table's D call, TRBD2. TRBV21-1 is tagged as a pseudogene. This CDR3 has 19 residues. The CDR3, as DNA: TGTGCCAGCAGCAAACCCGTGGGGGGGACTAGCGCCAAGGGGGAGACCCAGTACTTC. Translating gives CASSKPVGGTSAKGETQYF.

The chain combines TRBV18 with TRBJ1-3; D is undetermined. V was cut by 5 bases and J by 0 bases, with 11 bases left in between. Germline V CDR1 and CDR2: KGHSH, LQKENI. The CDR3 length is 15 residues. This CDR3 reads CASSNGEASGNTIYF. In nucleotides, the CDR3 is TGTGCCAGCTCAAACGGGGAAGCCTCTGGAAACACCATATATTTT.

This chain uses TRBV6-1 with TRBJ1-2, with D unclear. The V end lost 5 bases, the J end lost 2 bases, and 3 bases lay between the germline ends. The CDR3 spans 11 residues. CDR1 and CDR2 (germline): MNHNS, SASEGT. CDR3 in DNA: TGTGCCAGCAGTTTCAACTATGGCTACACCTTC. This translates into CASSFNYGYTF.

The chain is built from TRBV10-2 and TRBJ2-7, with 8 bases matching TRBD1. The CDR3 totals 12 residues. Germline CDR1 reads WSHSY; CDR2 reads SAAADI. After removal of 7 bases from V and 2 bases from J, the junction contained 1 base not matched to a gene. The chain's CDR3 is CASTQGAYEQYF. The DNA for the CDR3 is TGCGCCAGCACACAGGGGGCCTACGAGCAGTACTTC.

The chain joins TRBV10-3 to TRBJ2-3; D call uncertain. CDR3 length: 17 amino acids. V lost 1 base and J lost 0, with 14 bases in between. Germline values: CDR1 ENHRY, CDR2 SYGVKD. This CDR3 reads CAISEWYRERSTDTQYF. The CDR3 bases are TGTGCCATCAGTGAGTGGTATAGGGAAAGGAGCACAGATACGCAGTATTTT.

The CDR3 nucleotides are TGTGCCAGCAGCTTATTTCCGGGAGTGGAGCAGTACTTC. Amino acid sequence: CASSLFPGVEQYF. The rearrangement uses TRBV7-3 and TRBJ2-7, with D possibly TRBD2 on 6 matching bases. Germline V gene data show CDR1 as SGHTA and CDR2 as FQGTGA. The CDR3 is 13 residues long. With 2 bases removed from V and 7 bases from J, the gap between germline ends came to 12 bases.

The CDR3 sequence is CASSSQGGTNYGYTF. CDR3 in DNA: TGTGCCAGCAGCTCACAGGGGGGGACTAACTATGGCTACACCTTC. This rearrangement joins TRBV7-9 to TRBJ1-2; 8 positions agree with TRBD1. After removal of 4 bases from V and 0 bases from J, the junction contained 4 bases not matched to a gene. CDR1 and CDR2 (germline): SEHNR, FQNEAQ (reference sequence). The CDR3 is 15 amino acids.

The rearrangement joins TRBV5-5 to TRBJ1-6; TRBD1 might be the D (6 bases). Germline loops: CDR1 SGHKS, CDR2 YYEKEE (reference sequence). The V gene lost 0 bases and the J gene lost 6 bases, with 10 bases spanning the gap. The CDR3 has 15 residues. The CDR3 DNA sequence: TGTGCCAGCAGCTTGGGACAGGAGGGTAATTCACCCCTCCACTTT. Translating gives CASSLGQEGNSPLHF.

The chain uses TRBV6-5 and TRBJ1-3, with 10 nucleotides matching TRBD1. Unmatched junction bases numbered 6, after V lost 4 bases and J lost 6 bases. Germline CDR1 and CDR2: MNHEY and SVGAGI. The CDR3 has 15 amino acids. CDR3 nucleotides: TGTGCCAGCAGTTCAGATAGACAGGGGGCAAACACCATATATTTT. Translated: CASSSDRQGANTIYF.

This chain joins TRBV6-1 and TRBJ2-7; D is uncertain. V was cut by 8 bases and J by 4 bases, with 9 bases left in between. Germline lookup yields CDR1 MNHNS and CDR2 SASEGT. The CDR3 runs to 11 residues. The CDR3 spells CASVSIYEQYV. DNA of the CDR3: TGTGCCAGCGTAAGTATATACGAGCAGTACGTC.

The genes are TRBV6-6 and TRBJ2-7; 8 nucleotides match TRBD1. Trimming took 4 bases from V and 7 from J; bases not matched to a gene: 9. From germline, CDR1 is MNHNY and CDR2 SVGAGI (reference sequence). This CDR3 comprises 14 residues. The CDR3 loop is CASSFTGQGKEQYF. The CDR3 bases are TGTGCCAGCAGTTTTACCGGACAGGGAAAGGAGCAGTACTTC.

V usage is TRBV7-6 and J usage is TRBJ1-2; D remains ambiguous. Germline CDR1 reads SGHVS; CDR2 reads FNYEAQ. The ends were cut back, 5 bases at V and 8 bases at J, with 6 bases in the middle. There are 10 residues in the CDR3. As DNA, the CDR3 is TGTGCCAGCAGCCCAAGGGGCTACACCTTC. Its translation is CASSPRGYTF. The full variable domain, its missing parts supplied by reference TRBV7-6 and TRBJ1-2, is GAGVSQSPRYKVTKRGQDVALRCDPISGHVSLYWYRQALGQGPEFLTYFNYEAQQDKSGLPNDRFSAERPEGSISTLTIQRTEQRDSAMYRCASSPRGYTFGSGTRLTVV.

This CDR3 reads CASSPLEVPGTEAFF. The DNA of the CDR3 is TGTGCCAGCTCACCACTGGAGGTACCGGGCACTGAAGCTTTCTTT. This chain uses TRBV18 with TRBJ1-1; D remains unclear. Germline V gene sequence: CDR1 KGHSH, CDR2 LQKENI. This CDR3 comprises 15 residues. The V end lost 1 base, the J end lost 4 bases, and 13 bases lay between the germline ends. Variable domain in full (rest from reference TRBV18 and TRBJ1-1): NAGVMQNPRHLVRRRGQEARLRCSPMKGHSHVYWYRQLPEEGLKFMVYLQKENIIDESGMPKERFSAEFPKEGPSILRIQQVVRGDSAAYFCASSPLEVPGTEAFFGQGTRLTVV.

The chain joins TRBV28 to TRBJ2-1, with D unclear. Looked up from germline, CDR1 is MDHEN and CDR2 is SYDVKM. V was shortened by 5 bases and J by 8 bases, with 7 bases between the two germline ends. This CDR3 is built from 11 residues. CDR3 sequence (DNA): TGTGCCAGCAGTCCCCAGGATGAGCAGTTCTTC. Translated, it gives CASSPQDEQFF. Filled out from reference TRBV28 and TRBJ2-1, the complete variable domain reads DVKVTQSSRYLVKRTGEKVFLECVQDMDHENMFWYRQDPGLGLRLIYFSYDVKMKEKGDIPEGYSVSREKKERFSLILESASTNQTSMYLCASSPQDEQFFGPGTRLTVL.

This clone was recorded a few times. The chain is built from TRBV2 and TRBJ2-7; a possible D gene is TRBD2 (5 bases). The germline V and J ends were trimmed by 7 bases and 7 bases, with 20 bases remaining between them. The CDR3 loop spans 14 amino acids. CDR1 SNHLY and CDR2 FYNNEI come from the germline V gene. The CDR3 spells CASISRREGKEQYF. The CDR3 bases are TGTGCCAGCATTTCGAGACGAGAGGGAAAGGAGCAGTACTTC.

The chain combines TRBV6-6 with TRBJ2-7; D unclear. Between the trimmed V and J ends, which lost 2 bases and 5 bases, there was a span of 16 bases. CDR1 is MNHNY and CDR2 is SVGAGI in the germline V gene (reference sequence). The length of the CDR3 is 15 residues. CDR3 DNA sequence: TGTGCCAGCAGTTACGTCGGGCGGAGAGGACACGAGCAGTACTTC. It specifies CASSYVGRRGHEQYF.

The chain recombines TRBV25-1 with TRBJ1-6, with unresolved D. This CDR3 comprises 14 residues. V was clipped by 3 bases and J by 7 bases, with 10 bases between them. Germline CDR1 is MGHDK and CDR2 is SYGVNS. The CDR3 loop reads CASSEGRRNSPLHF. The DNA for the CDR3 is TGTGCCAGCAGTGAGGGCAGGAGGAATTCACCCCTCCACTTT.

This chain connects TRBV4-3 to TRBJ1-3; maybe TRBD1 (5 bases). Germline V lookup: CDR1 LGHNA, CDR2 YSLEER. V lost 4 bases to trimming and J lost 0 bases, with 10 bases between them. The CDR3 length is 15 residues. This CDR3 reads CASSLDRSSGNTIYF. CDR3 DNA: TGCGCCAGCAGCCTCGACAGAAGCTCTGGAAACACCATATATTTT.

V is TRBV7-9 and J is TRBJ2-2; D unclear. The CDR3 has 12 amino acids. Looked up from germline, CDR1 is SEHNR and CDR2 is FQNEAQ (reference sequence). V lost 5 bases to trimming and J lost 2 bases, with 3 bases between them. CDR3 nucleotide sequence: TGTGCCAGCAGCCGAAACACCGGGGAGCTGTTTTTT. As protein: CASSRNTGELFF.

V gene TRBV9 combines with J gene TRBJ2-5; 10 bases fit TRBD2. In germline, CDR1 is SGDLS, CDR2 YYNGEE. The CDR3 spans 16 residues. V shed 4 bases and J 1 base; nucleotides not matched to a gene: 7. The CDR3 sequence is CASSPSVAGGQETQYF. As DNA, the CDR3 is TGTGCCAGCAGCCCGTCAGTAGCGGGGGGCCAAGAGACCCAGTACTTC.

The chain has TRBV6-1 and TRBJ2-3; the match to TRBD2 covers 8 bases. The CDR3 sequence is 15 residues long. V shed 4 bases and J 3 bases; nucleotides not matched to a gene: 6. Germline CDR1 reads MNHNS; CDR2 reads SASEGT. DNA for the CDR3: TGTGCCAGCAGTGCTCGGGGGGGCCGAACAGATACGCAGTATTTT. It is translated as CASSARGGRTDTQYF.

The V call is TRBV7-9, the J call TRBJ2-1; perhaps TRBD1 as D (6 bases). Trimming pared 5 bases from V and 0 bases from J, leaving 11 bases between. The germline gives CDR1 SEHNR, CDR2 FQNEAQ (reference sequence). CDR3 length: 15 residues. CDR3 in amino acids: CASSIGQSSYNEQFF. The CDR3 bases are TGTGCCAGCAGCATCGGACAGAGCTCCTACAATGAGCAGTTCTTC.

The chain combines TRBV5-1 with TRBJ2-1; 11 positions agree with TRBD2. This CDR3 has 16 amino acids. Germline V gene lookup returns CDR1 SGHRS and CDR2 YFSETQ. After removal of 6 bases from V and 2 bases from J, the junction contained 7 bases not matched to a gene. The CDR3 bases are TGCGCCAGCACTGTTACTAGCGGGGGACCCTACAATGAGCAGTTCTTC. It yields the protein CASTVTSGGPYNEQFF.

V gene TRBV19 combines with J gene TRBJ1-4; D remains unclear. Germline V gene sequence: CDR1 LNHDA, CDR2 SQIVND (reference sequence). V lost 3 bases and J 8 bases, leaving 16 bases between the germline ends. CDR3 length: 15 amino acids. CDR3 residues: CASSISDRRREKLFF. The CDR3 coding sequence is TGTGCCAGTAGTATTTCGGACCGCAGAAGGGAAAAACTGTTTTTT.

The chain is built from TRBV10-3 and TRBJ1-5; D not certain. The germline CDR1 and CDR2 sequences are ENHRY and SYGVKD. V was cut by 0 bases and J by 3 bases, with 6 bases left in between. This CDR3 has 14 residues. The CDR3 sequence: CAISESGFNQPQHF. Here the CDR3 DNA reads TGTGCCATCAGTGAGTCAGGATTCAATCAGCCCCAGCATTTT.

This chain uses TRBV28 with TRBJ1-4, with a possible D match to TRBD1 (5 bases). Germline CDR1 is MDHEN and CDR2 is SYDVKM. The CDR3 consists of 14 residues. The V end was cut by 3 bases, the J end by 8 bases, with 13 bases between. CDR3 loop: CASSLRGSWEKLFF. The CDR3 DNA reads TGTGCCAGCAGTTTGAGGGGCTCTTGGGAAAAACTGTTTTTT.

This chain uses TRBV27 with TRBJ1-5, with D unresolved. Germline loops: CDR1 MNHEY, CDR2 SMNVEV (reference sequence). The ends were cut back, 3 bases at V and 4 bases at J, with 13 bases in the middle. This CDR3 is built from 15 residues. Here the CDR3 reads CASSFLRSLNQPQHF. As DNA, the CDR3 is TGTGCCAGCAGTTTCCTCCGGTCCTTAAATCAGCCCCAGCATTTT.